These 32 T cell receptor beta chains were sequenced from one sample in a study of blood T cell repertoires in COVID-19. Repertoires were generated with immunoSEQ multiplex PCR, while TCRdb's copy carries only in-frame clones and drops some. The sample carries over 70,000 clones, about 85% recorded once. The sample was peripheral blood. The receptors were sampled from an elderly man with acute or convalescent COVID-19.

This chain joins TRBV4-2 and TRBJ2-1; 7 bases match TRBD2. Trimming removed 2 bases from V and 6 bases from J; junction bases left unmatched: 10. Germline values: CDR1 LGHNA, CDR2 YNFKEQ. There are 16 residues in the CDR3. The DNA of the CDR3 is TGTGCCAGCAGCCAATCAACGGGACCGGGGGGCAATGAGCAGTTCTTC. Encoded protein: CASSQSTGPGGNEQFF.

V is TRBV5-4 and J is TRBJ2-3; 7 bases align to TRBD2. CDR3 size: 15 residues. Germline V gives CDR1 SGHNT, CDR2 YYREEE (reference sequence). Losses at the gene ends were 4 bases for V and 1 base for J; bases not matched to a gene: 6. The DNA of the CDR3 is TGTGCCAGCAGCCCCCAGGGAGGGCGCACAGATACGCAGTATTTT. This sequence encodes CASSPQGGRTDTQYF.

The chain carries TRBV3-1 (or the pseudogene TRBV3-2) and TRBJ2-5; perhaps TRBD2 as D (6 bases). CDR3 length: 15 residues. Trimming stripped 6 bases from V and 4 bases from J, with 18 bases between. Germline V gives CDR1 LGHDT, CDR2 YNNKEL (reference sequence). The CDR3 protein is CASSFGTEERETQYF. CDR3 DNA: TGTGCCAGCAGTTTCGGGACTGAGGAACGAGAGACCCAGTACTTC.

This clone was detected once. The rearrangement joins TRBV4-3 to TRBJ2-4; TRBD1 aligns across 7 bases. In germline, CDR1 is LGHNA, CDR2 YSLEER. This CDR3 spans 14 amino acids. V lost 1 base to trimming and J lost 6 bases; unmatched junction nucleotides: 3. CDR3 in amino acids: CASSQGTGPNIQYF. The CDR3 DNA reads TGCGCCAGCAGCCAAGGGACAGGTCCAAACATTCAGTACTTC.

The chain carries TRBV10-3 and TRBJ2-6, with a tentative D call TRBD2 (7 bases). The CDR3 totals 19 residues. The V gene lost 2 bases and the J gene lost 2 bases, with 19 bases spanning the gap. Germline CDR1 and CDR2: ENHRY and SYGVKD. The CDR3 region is CAISERPGQSGTGANVLTF. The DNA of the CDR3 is TGTGCCATCAGTGAGAGACCGGGACAAAGCGGGACTGGGGCCAACGTCCTGACTTTC.

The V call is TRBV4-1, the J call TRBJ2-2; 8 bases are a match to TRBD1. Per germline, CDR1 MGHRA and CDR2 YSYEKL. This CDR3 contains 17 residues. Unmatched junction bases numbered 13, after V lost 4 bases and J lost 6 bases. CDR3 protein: CASSREWGRGRAGELFF. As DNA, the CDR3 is TGCGCCAGCAGCCGGGAATGGGGCAGGGGGCGCGCCGGGGAGCTGTTTTTT.

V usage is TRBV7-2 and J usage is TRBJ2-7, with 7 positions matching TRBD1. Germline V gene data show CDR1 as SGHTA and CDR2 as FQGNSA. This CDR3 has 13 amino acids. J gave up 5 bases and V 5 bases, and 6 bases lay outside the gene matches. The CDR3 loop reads CASSRTGVNEQYF. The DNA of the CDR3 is TGTGCCAGCAGCCGTACAGGGGTCAACGAGCAGTACTTC.

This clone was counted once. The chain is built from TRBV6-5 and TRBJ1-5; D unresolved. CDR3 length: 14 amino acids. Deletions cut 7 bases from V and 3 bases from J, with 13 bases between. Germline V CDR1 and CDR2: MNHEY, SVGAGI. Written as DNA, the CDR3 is TGTGCCAGCAACGGTTTAGACAACAATCAGCCCCAGCATTTT. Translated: CASNGLDNNQPQHF.

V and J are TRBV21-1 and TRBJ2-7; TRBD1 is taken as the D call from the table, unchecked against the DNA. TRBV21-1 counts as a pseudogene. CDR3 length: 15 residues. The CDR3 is CASSSRDRISNEQYF. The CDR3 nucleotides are TGTGCCAGCAGCAGCCGGGACAGAATTTCGAACGAGCAGTACTTC.

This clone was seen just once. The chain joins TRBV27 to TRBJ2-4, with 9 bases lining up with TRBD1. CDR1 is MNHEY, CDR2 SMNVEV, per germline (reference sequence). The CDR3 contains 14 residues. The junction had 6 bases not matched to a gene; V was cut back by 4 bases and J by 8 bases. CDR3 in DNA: TGTGCCAGCAGTTACGACAGGGGGGCGGACATTCAGTACTTC. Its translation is CASSYDRGADIQYF.

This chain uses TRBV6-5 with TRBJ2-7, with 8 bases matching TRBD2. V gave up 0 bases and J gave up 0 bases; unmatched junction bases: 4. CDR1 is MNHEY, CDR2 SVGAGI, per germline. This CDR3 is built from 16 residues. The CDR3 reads CASSYSAGATSYEQYF. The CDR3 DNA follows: TGTGCCAGCAGTTACTCAGCGGGAGCAACCTCCTACGAGCAGTACTTC.

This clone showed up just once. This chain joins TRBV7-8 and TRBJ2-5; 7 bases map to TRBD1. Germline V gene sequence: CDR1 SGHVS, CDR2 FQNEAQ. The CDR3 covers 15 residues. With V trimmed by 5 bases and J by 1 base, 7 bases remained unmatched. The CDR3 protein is CASSRSDRVQETQYF. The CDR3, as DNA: TGTGCCAGCAGCCGATCAGACAGGGTCCAAGAGACCCAGTACTTC.

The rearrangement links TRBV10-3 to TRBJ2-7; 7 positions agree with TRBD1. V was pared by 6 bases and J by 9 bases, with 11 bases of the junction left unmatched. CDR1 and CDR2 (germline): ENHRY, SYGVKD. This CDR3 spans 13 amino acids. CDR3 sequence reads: CAISESDRNPQYF. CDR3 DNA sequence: TGTGCCATCAGCGAATCGGACAGGAACCCGCAGTACTTC.

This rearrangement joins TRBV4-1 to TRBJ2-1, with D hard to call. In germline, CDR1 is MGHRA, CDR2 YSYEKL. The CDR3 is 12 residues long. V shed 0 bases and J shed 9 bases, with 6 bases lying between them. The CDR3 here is CASSQDISEQFF. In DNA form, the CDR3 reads TGCGCCAGCAGCCAAGATATTAGTGAGCAGTTCTTC.

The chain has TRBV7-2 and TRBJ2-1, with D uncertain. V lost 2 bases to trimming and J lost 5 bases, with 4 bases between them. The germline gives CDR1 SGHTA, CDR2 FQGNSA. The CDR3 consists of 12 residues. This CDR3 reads CASSLTDNEQFF. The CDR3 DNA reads TGTGCCAGCAGCTTAACGGACAATGAGCAGTTCTTC.

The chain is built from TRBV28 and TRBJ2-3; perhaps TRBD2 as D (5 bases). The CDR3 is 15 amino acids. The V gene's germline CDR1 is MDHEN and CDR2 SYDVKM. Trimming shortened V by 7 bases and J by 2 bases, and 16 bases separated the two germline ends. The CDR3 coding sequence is TGTGCCAGCACCTCAAGCACTAGGTACACAGATACGCAGTATTTT. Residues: CASTSSTRYTDTQYF. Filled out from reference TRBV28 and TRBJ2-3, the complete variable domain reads DVKVTQSSRYLVKRTGEKVFLECVQDMDHENMFWYRQDPGLGLRLIYFSYDVKMKEKGDIPEGYSVSREKKERFSLILESASTNQTSMYLCASTSSTRYTDTQYFGPGTRLTVL.

The CDR3 sequence is CASGLPTQGTSEQFF. CDR3 DNA sequence: TGTGCTAGTGGTTTGCCAACTCAGGGGACCTCTGAGCAGTTCTTC. The chain uses TRBV12-5 and TRBJ2-1; D perhaps matches TRBD1 (6 bases). The CDR3 is 15 amino acids. V was trimmed by 2 bases and J by 9 bases, leaving 17 bases between them. The germline V gene has CDR1 LGHNT and CDR2 FRNRAP.

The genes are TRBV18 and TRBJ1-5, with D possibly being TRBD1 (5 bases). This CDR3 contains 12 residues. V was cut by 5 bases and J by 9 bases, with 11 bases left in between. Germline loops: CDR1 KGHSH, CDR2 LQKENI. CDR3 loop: CASSDRLSPQHF. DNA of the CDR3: TGTGCCAGCTCAGACAGACTCTCGCCCCAGCATTTT.

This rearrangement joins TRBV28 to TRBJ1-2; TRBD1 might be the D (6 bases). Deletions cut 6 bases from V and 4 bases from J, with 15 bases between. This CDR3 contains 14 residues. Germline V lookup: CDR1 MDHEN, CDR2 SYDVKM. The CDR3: CASRRWDTLYGYTF. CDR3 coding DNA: TGTGCCAGCAGGCGTTGGGACACCCTCTATGGCTACACCTTC.

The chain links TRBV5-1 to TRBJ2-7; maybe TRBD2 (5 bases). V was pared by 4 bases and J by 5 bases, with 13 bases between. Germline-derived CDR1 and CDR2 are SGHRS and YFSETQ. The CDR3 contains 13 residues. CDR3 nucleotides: TGCGCCAGCAGCGGGAGCCGACACCACGAGCAGTACTTC. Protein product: CASSGSRHHEQYF.

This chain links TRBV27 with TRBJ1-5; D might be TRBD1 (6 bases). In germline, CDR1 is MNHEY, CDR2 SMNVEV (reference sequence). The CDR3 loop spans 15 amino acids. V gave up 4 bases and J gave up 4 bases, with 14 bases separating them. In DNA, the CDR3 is TGTGCCAGCAGTTCCACAGGGAAAAGAAATCAGCCCCAGCATTTT. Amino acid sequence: CASSSTGKRNQPQHF.

The CDR3 sequence: CASSYSGGNQPQHF. CDR3 in DNA: TGTGCCAGCAGTTACTCGGGGGGTAATCAGCCCCAGCATTTT. The chain uses TRBV6-6 and TRBJ1-5; possibly TRBD1 for D (5 bases). The CDR3 runs 14 residues. Deletions cut 0 bases from V and 4 bases from J, with 7 bases between. Per the germline V gene, CDR1 is MNHNY and CDR2 is SVGAGI (reference sequence).

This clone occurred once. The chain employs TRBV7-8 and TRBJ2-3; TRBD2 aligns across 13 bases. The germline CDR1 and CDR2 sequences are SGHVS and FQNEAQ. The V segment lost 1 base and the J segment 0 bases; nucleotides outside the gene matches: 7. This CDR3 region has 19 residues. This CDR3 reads CASSLDTSGGAGSTDTQYF. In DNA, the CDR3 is TGTGCCAGCAGCTTAGATACTAGCGGGGGGGCCGGTAGCACAGATACGCAGTATTTT.

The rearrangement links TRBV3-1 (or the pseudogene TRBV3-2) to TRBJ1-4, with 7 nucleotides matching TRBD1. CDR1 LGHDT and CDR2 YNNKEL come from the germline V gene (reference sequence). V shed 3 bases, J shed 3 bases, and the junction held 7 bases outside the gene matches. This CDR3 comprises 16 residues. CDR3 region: CASSHGRGSPNEKLFF. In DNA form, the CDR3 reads TGTGCCAGCAGCCACGGCAGGGGGAGTCCTAATGAAAAACTGTTTTTT.

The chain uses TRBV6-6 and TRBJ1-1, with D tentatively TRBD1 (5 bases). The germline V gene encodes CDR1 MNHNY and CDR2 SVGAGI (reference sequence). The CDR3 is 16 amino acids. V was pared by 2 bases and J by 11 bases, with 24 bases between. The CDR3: CASSYGEGVLGRWAFF. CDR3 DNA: TGTGCCAGCAGTTACGGGGAAGGGGTTTTAGGCCGGTGGGCTTTCTTT.

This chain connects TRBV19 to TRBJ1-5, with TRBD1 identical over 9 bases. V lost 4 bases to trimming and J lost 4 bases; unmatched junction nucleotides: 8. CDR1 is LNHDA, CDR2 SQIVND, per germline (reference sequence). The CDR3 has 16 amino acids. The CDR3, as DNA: TGTGCCAGTAGTACAAGATGGGGACAGGGAAATCAGCCCCAGCATTTT. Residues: CASSTRWGQGNQPQHF. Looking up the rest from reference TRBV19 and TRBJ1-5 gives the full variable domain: DGGITQSPKYLFRKEGQNVTLSCEQNLNHDAMYWYRQDPGQGLRLIYYSQIVNDFQKGDIAEGYSVSREKKESFPLTVTSAQKNPTAFYLCASSTRWGQGNQPQHFGDGTRLSIL.

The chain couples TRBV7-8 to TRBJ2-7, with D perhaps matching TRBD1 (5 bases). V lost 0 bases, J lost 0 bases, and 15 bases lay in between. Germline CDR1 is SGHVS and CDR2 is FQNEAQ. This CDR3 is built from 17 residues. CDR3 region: CASSLAIGQGSSYEQYF. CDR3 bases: TGTGCCAGCAGCTTAGCGATCGGGCAGGGTTCCTCCTACGAGCAGTACTTC. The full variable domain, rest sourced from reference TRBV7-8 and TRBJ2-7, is GAGVSQSPRYKVAKRGQDVALRCDPISGHVSLFWYQQALGQGPEFLTYFQNEAQLDKSGLPSDRFFAERPEGSVSTLKIQRTQQEDSAVYLCASSLAIGQGSSYEQYFGPGTRLTVT.

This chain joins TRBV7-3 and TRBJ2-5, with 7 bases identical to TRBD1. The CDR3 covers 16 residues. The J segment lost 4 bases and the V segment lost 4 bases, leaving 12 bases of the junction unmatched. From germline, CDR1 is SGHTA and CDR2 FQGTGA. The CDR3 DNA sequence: TGTGCCAGCAGCTCTCCCGACAGGGAACACCCAGAGACCCAGTACTTC. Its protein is CASSSPDREHPETQYF.

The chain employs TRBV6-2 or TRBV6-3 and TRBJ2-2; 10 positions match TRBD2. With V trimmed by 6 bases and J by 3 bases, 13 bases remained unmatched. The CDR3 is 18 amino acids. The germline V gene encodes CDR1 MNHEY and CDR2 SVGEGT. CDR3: CASSREAGGQLDTGELFF. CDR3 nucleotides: TGTGCCAGCAGCCGAGAAGCGGGAGGGCAGTTGGACACCGGGGAGCTGTTTTTT.

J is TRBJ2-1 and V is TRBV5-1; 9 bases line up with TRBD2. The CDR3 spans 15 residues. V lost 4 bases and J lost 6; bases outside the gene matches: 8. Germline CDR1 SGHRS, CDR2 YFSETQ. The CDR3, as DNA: TGCGCCAGCAGCCCCTCCGTGCGGGGGGGCAATGAGCAGTTCTTC. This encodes CASSPSVRGGNEQFF.

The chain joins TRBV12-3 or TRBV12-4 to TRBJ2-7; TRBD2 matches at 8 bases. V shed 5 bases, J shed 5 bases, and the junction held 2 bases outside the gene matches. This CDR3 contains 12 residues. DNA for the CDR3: TGTGCCAGCAGTATACTAGCGGACGAGCAGTACTTC. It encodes CASSILADEQYF.

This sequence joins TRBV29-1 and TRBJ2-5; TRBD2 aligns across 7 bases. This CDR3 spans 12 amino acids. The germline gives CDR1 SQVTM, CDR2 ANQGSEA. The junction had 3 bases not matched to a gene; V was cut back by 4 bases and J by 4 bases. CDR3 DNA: TGCAGCGTTGGGGGGGGAAGAGAGACCCAGTACTTC. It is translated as CSVGGGRETQYF.